Given below is one T cell receptor beta chain in context. Its antigen is still unknown. This specimen belongs to a study of blood T cells in healthy people across ages. About the study: About one barcoded beta molecule per two T cells came from capture by template switching.

Alongside a J-beta primer mix, a sample-barcoded 5' primer served in a second PCR lasting about 6 to 12 cycles. A single record per CDR3 protein comes from TCRdb applying MiXCR to the 5' RACE reads. The table lists around 2 million distinct CDR3 sequences, 30% to 40% of them singletons. Germline V CDR1 and CDR2: SGHTA, FQGNSA. CDR3 length: 15 residues. The ends were cut back, 4 bases at V and 1 base at J, with 10 bases in the middle. Study results and caveats: Observed TCR beta diversity showed a strong correlation with the percentage of naive T cells as measured by flow cytometry.

RNA extraction gave at least 5.5 micrograms of total RNA per sample. Sequences were obtained from blood. The chain joins TRBV7-2 to TRBJ2-2, with D maybe TRBD2 (6 bases). The receptor was derived from a human donor in good health. This CDR3 is CASSWVSGNTGELFF. The CDR3 DNA reads TGTGCCAGCAGCTGGGTTAGCGGGAACACCGGGGAGCTGTTTTTT.